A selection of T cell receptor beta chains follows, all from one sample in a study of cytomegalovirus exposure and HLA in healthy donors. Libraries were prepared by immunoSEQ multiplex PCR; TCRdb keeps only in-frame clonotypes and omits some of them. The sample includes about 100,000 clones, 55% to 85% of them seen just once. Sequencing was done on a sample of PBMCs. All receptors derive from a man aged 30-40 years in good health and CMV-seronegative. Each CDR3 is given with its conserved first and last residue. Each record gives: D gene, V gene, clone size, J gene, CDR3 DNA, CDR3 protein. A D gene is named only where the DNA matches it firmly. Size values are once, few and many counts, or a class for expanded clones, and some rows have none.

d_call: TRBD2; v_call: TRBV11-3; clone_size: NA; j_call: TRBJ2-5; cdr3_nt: TGTGCCAGCAGCTACGGGACTAGCGGGCAAGAGACCCAGTACTTC; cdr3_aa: CASSYGTSGQETQYF
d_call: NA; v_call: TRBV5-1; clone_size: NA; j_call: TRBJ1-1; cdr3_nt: TGCGCCAGCAGCTTGACACCCATGAACACTGAAGCTTTCTTT; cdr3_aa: CASSLTPMNTEAFF
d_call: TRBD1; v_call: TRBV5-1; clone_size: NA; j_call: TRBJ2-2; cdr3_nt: TGCGCCAGCAGCTTGGCGACAGGGGACACCGGGGAGCTGTTTTTT; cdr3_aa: CASSLATGDTGELFF
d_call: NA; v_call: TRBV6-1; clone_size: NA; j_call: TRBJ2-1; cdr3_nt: TGTGCCAGCAGTGTTAGGCGGCCCAATGAGCAGTTCTTC; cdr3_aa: CASSVRRPNEQFF
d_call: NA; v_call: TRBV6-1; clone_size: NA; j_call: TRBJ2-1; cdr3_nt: TGTGCCAGCAGTGAGCAGGGTTTGGGCTCCTACAATGAGCAGTTCTTC; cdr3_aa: CASSEQGLGSYNEQFF
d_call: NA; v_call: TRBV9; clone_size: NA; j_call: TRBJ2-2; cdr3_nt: TGTGCCAGCAGCGTAGAATACAGGGCGGCCGGGGAGCTGTTTTTT; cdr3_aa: CASSVEYRAAGELFF
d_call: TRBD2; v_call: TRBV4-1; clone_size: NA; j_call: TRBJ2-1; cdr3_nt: TGCGCCAGCAGGTCCACTAGCGGTACTAGGGTCAATGAGCAGTTCTTC; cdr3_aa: CASRSTSGTRVNEQFF
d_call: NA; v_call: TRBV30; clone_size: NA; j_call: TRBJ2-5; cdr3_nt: TGTGCCTGGAGTGTGGGAGGGGGAGGAGAGACCCAGTACTTC; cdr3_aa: CAWSVGGGGETQYF
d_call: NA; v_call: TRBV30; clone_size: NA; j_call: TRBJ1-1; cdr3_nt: TGTGCCTGGAGACCATTAAAGACGAGCGCTGAAGCTTTCTTT; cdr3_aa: CAWRPLKTSAEAFF
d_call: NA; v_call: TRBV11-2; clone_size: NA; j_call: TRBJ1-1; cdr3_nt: NA; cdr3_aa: CASSLWGQGNFF
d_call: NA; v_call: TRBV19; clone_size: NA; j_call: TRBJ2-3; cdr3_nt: TGTGCCAGTAGTATGGCAGGGGTAGATACGCAGTATTTT; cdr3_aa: CASSMAGVDTQYF
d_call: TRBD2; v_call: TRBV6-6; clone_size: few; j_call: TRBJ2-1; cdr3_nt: TGTGCCAGCAGGCCACCTCGAGCGGGGGGCTACAATGAGCAGTTCTTC; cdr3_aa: CASRPPRAGGYNEQFF
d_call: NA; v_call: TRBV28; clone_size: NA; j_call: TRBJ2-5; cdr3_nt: TGTGCCAGCAGTGACACGCGGGGAAACAGTGAGACCCAGTACTTC; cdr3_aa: CASSDTRGNSETQYF
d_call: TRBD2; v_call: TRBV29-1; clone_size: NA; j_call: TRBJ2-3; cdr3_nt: TGCAGCGTGCAACTAGCGGGGGGGCTGGCGCAGTATTTT; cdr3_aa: CSVQLAGGLAQYF
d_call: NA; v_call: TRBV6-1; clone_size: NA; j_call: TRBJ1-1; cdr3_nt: TGTGCCAGCAGCGCAGGGGTCAACACTGAAGCTTTCTTT; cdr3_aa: CASSAGVNTEAFF
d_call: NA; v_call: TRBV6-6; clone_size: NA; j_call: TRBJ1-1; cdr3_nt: TGTGCCAGCAGCCCGGACAGCTCGAACACTGAAGCTTTCTTT; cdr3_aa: CASSPDSSNTEAFF
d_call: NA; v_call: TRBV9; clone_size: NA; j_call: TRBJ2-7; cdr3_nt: TGTGCCAGCAGCCCCCCAACTAGCCCCGGCTCCTACGAGCAGTACTTC; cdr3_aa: CASSPPTSPGSYEQYF
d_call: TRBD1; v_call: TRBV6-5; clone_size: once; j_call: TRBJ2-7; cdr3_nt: TGTGCCAGCAGTTACTCCAGGACAGGGGGCTCGTACGAGCAGTACTTC; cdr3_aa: CASSYSRTGGSYEQYF
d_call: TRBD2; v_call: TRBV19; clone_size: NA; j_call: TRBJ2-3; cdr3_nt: TGTGCCAGTAGTTCAACTAGCGGGACCACAGATACGCAGTATTTT; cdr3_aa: CASSSTSGTTDTQYF
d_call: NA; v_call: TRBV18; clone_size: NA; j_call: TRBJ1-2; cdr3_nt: TGTGCCAGCTCACCCCTCGACACTAGTAACTATGGCTACACCTTC; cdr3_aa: CASSPLDTSNYGYTF
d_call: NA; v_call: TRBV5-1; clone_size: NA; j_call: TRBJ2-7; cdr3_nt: TGCGCCAGCAGCTCCCGCCAGGGATCATCCTACGAGCAGTACTTC; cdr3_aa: CASSSRQGSSYEQYF
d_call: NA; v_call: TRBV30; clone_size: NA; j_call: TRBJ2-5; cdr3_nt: TGTGCCTGGATACCCCGGGTTGAAGAGACCCAGTACTTC; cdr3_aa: CAWIPRVEETQYF
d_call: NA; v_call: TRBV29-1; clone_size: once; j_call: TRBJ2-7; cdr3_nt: TGCAGCGTTGACCCCCGGGGAACCTACGAGCAGTACTTC; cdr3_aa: CSVDPRGTYEQYF
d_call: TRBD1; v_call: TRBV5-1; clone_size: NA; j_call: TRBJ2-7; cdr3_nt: TGCGCCAGCAGAAAGGGACAGTCCTACGAGCAGTACTTC; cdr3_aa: CASRKGQSYEQYF
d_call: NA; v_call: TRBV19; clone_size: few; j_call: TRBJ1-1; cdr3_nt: TGTGCCAGTAGTATTCCAGGGGTGAACACTGAAGCTTTCTTT; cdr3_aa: CASSIPGVNTEAFF
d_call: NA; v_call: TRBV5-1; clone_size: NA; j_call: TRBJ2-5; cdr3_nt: TGCGCCAGCAGCTTGGCGACTTACCAAGAGACCCAGTACTTC; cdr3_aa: CASSLATYQETQYF
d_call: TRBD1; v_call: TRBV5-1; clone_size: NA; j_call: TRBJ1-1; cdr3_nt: TGCGCCAGCAGCTTGGAGACAGGGCGGAACACTGAAGCTTTCTTT; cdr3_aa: CASSLETGRNTEAFF
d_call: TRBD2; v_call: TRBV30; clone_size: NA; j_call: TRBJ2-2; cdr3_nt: TGTGCCTGGGGAACTAGCGCGGGCGGGGAGCTGTTTTTT; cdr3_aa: CAWGTSAGGELFF
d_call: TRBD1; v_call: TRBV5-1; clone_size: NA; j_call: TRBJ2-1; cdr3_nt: TGCGCCAGCAGCGAACGGACAGGGGGGCAGGGTGAGCAGTTCTTC; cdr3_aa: CASSERTGGQGEQFF
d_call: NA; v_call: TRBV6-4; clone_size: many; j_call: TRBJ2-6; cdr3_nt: TGTGCCAGCAGTGACTCACACTCTGGGGCCAACGTCCTGACTTTC; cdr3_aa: CASSDSHSGANVLTF
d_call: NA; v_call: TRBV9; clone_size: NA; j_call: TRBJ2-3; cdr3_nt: TGTGCCAGCAGCGTCACATTCCAGGGGGATACGCAGTATTTT; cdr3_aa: CASSVTFQGDTQYF
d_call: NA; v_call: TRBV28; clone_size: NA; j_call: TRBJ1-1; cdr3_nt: TGTGCCAGCAGTTCGGCGTCTCGGGTTATGAACACTGAAGCTTTCTTT; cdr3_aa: CASSSASRVMNTEAFF
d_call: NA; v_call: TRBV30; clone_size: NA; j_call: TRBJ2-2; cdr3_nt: TGTGCCTGGAGTGTTTCAACAGCCTTGAACACCGGGGAGCTGTTTTTT; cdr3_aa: CAWSVSTALNTGELFF
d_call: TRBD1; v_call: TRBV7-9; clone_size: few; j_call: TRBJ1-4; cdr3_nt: TGTGCCAGCAGCTTAGGTGGGACAGGGGATGAAAAACTGTTTTTT; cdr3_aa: CASSLGGTGDEKLFF
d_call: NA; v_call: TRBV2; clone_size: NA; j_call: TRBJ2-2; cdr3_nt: TGTGCCAGCAGTTTGACGGACAGACACACCGGGGAGCTGTTTTTT; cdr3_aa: CASSLTDRHTGELFF
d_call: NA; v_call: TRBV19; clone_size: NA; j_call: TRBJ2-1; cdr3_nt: TGCGGAGCAAGCTCCTACAATGAGCAGTTCTTC; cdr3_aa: CGASSYNEQFF
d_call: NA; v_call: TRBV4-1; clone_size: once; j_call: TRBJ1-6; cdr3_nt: TGCGCCAGCAGCCAAGTGGGAAGCGGAATCCCCCTCCACTTT; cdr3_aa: CASSQVGSGIPLHF
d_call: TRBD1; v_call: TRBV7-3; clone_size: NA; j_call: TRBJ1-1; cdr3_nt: TGTGCCAGCAGCCTAGGGGGACAGATGAACACTGAAGCTTTCTTT; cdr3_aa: CASSLGGQMNTEAFF